One sample yielded the 24 T cell receptor beta chains listed below, sequenced in a study of early stage breast cancer tumors. Only in-frame clones appear in the TCRdb table, and some are missing; sequencing was by immunoSEQ multiplex PCR. The data show some 19,000 clones, 76% seen once. Sequencing was performed on blood. The source is a person aged 55-75 years with breast cancer.

This clone was counted once. This sequence joins TRBV9 and TRBJ2-1; D possibly matches TRBD1 or TRBD2 (5 bases each). Between the trimmed V and J ends, which lost 4 bases and 9 bases, there was a span of 17 bases. There are 14 residues in the CDR3. Germline V CDR1 and CDR2: SGDLS, YYNGEE. The CDR3 loop reads CASSPRTVGGEQFF. In nucleotides, the CDR3 is TGTGCCAGCAGCCCTCGGACGGTTGGGGGTGAGCAGTTCTTC.

In this sample, this clone turned up once. The chain recombines TRBV5-4 with TRBJ2-7; D may be TRBD2 (6 bases). The CDR3 has 15 residues. The germline V gene encodes CDR1 SGHNT and CDR2 YYREEE (reference sequence). With 0 bases removed from V and 1 base from J, the gap between germline ends came to 11 bases. The CDR3 region has the DNA TGTGCCAGCAGCTTGGTGCCTAGCGAGTCCTACGAGCAGTACTTC. This sequence encodes CASSLVPSESYEQYF. The full variable domain, rest sourced from reference TRBV5-4 and TRBJ2-7, is ETGVTQSPTHLIKTRGQQVTLRCSSQSGHNTVSWYQQALGQGPQFIFQYYREEENGRGNFPPRFSGLQFPNYSSELNVNALELDDSALYLCASSLVPSESYEQYFGPGTRLTVT.

This chain links TRBV2 with TRBJ2-3; a possible D gene is TRBD1 (5 bases). Per germline, CDR1 SNHLY and CDR2 FYNNEI. The CDR3 is 16 residues long. V gave up 3 bases and J gave up 2 bases, with 15 bases separating them. The CDR3 region is CASSEWGPTPTDTQYF. CDR3 sequence (DNA): TGTGCCAGCAGTGAGTGGGGCCCCACACCCACAGATACGCAGTATTTT.

This rearrangement joins TRBV5-1 to TRBJ2-2, with TRBD2 matching over 9 bases. Germline CDR1 and CDR2: SGHRS and YFSETQ. V shed 1 base and J 5 bases; nucleotides not matched to a gene: 3. The CDR3 covers 15 residues. The CDR3 here is CASSLFLAGTGELFF. Here the CDR3 DNA reads TGCGCCAGCAGCTTGTTCCTAGCGGGGACCGGGGAGCTGTTTTTT. The whole variable domain, filled in from reference TRBV5-1 and TRBJ2-2, reads KAGVTQTPRYLIKTRGQQVTLSCSPISGHRSVSWYQQTPGQGLQFLFEYFSETQRNKGNFPGRFSGRQFSNSRSEMNVSTLELGDSALYLCASSLFLAGTGELFFGEGSRLTVL.

This rearrangement joins TRBV19 to TRBJ1-2; D is undetermined. Trimming cost V 4 bases and J 4 bases, with 13 bases left between them. The CDR3 extends over 14 amino acids. Germline-derived CDR1 and CDR2 are LNHDA and SQIVND (reference sequence). CDR3 loop: CASSTRTAFYGYTF. The CDR3 DNA sequence: TGTGCCAGTAGTACCAGGACGGCCTTCTATGGCTACACCTTC.

This chain uses TRBV6-1 with TRBJ1-2; no clear D. V was shortened by 2 bases and J by 0 bases, with 7 bases between the two germline ends. This CDR3 contains 14 residues. Germline CDR1 and CDR2: MNHNS and SASEGT. The CDR3 reads CASSEFNSNYGYTF. The DNA for the CDR3 is TGTGCCAGCAGTGAATTCAATTCTAACTATGGCTACACCTTC.

A remark on this clone: An end of the junction does not agree with germline; a read error may underlie this. The chain has TRBV19 and TRBJ1-6, with D maybe TRBD1 (5 bases). The CDR3 loop spans 13 amino acids. Per germline, CDR1 LNHDA and CDR2 SQIVND (reference sequence). This CDR3 reads CASSSTGEVTPDF. The CDR3, as DNA: TGTGCCAGTAGTAGTACAGGTGAAGTGACGCCGGACTTT.

The CDR3: CASSTSELLSSTDTQYF. The CDR3 DNA follows: TGTGCCAGTAGTACCTCCGAACTGCTCTCTAGCACAGATACGCAGTATTTT. The J gene is TRBJ2-3, the V gene TRBV19; D ambiguous. Trimming took 4 bases from V and 0 from J, leaving 17 bases between them. The CDR3 extends over 17 amino acids. Germline V gene sequence: CDR1 LNHDA, CDR2 SQIVND (reference sequence).

The V and J genes are TRBV5-6 and TRBJ2-3, with a weak D call TRBD1 (5 bases). Trimming took off 1 base at V and 1 base at J, with 10 bases between the two ends. This CDR3 has 15 residues. Germline lookup yields CDR1 SGHDT and CDR2 YYEEEE. The CDR3, as DNA: TGTGCCAGCAGCTTGAGGGTAGGGGGCACAGATACGCAGTATTTT. Protein sequence: CASSLRVGGTDTQYF. The entire variable domain, with the rest obtained from reference TRBV5-6 and TRBJ2-3, is as follows: DAGVTQSPTHLIKTRGQQVTLRCSPKSGHDTVSWYQQALGQGPQFIFQYYEEEERQRGNFPDRFSGHQFPNYSSELNVNALLLGDSALYLCASSLRVGGTDTQYFGPGTRLTVL.

The rearrangement joins TRBV2 to TRBJ1-5; the D gene is possibly TRBD1 (6 bases). The CDR3 consists of 16 residues. The germline gives CDR1 SNHLY, CDR2 FYNNEI. V shed 6 bases and J shed 2 bases, with 17 bases lying between them. The CDR3 here is CASREGARGGNQPQHF. The CDR3 nucleotides are TGTGCCAGCAGAGAGGGCGCCAGGGGAGGCAATCAGCCCCAGCATTTT.

This clone has more than one count but fewer than ten. The V gene is TRBV5-1, the J gene TRBJ1-1; 8 bases map to TRBD1. The germline gives CDR1 SGHRS, CDR2 YFSETQ. The CDR3 sequence is 14 residues long. The ends lost 3 bases at V and 7 bases at J; junction bases unmatched: 8. CDR3 protein: CASSWSNRGFEAFF. The DNA for the CDR3 is TGCGCCAGCAGCTGGTCGAACAGGGGGTTTGAAGCTTTCTTT.

The chain couples TRBV4-1 to TRBJ1-1; unclear D gene. This CDR3 region has 13 residues. Germline CDR1 and CDR2: MGHRA and YSYEKL. V shed 1 base and J shed 1 base, with 4 bases lying between them. CDR3 DNA sequence: TGCGCCAGCAGCCAAGGTGGGAACACTGAAGCTTTCTTT. Translated, it gives CASSQGGNTEAFF.

J is TRBJ2-1 and V is TRBV5-6, with a tentative D call TRBD1 (6 bases). The CDR3 contains 13 residues. Germline CDR1 is SGHDT and CDR2 is YYEEEE. V lost 4 bases to trimming and J lost 11 bases, with 16 bases between them. CDR3 region: CASSLPVQGKQFF. DNA for the CDR3: TGTGCCAGCAGCCTGCCCGTACAGGGTAAGCAGTTCTTC.

This chain connects TRBV5-1 to TRBJ2-5; D perhaps matches TRBD2 (6 bases). The CDR3 covers 14 residues. Trimming took off 1 base at V and 1 base at J, with 8 bases between the two ends. Germline-derived CDR1 and CDR2 are SGHRS and YFSETQ. The CDR3 loop is CASSLSGGQETQYF. The CDR3 coding sequence is TGCGCCAGCAGCTTGTCCGGGGGCCAAGAGACCCAGTACTTC.

The rearrangement joins TRBV5-1 to TRBJ1-1; D may be TRBD1 (5 bases). This CDR3 has 15 residues. In germline, CDR1 is SGHRS, CDR2 YFSETQ. V was clipped by 0 bases and J by 0 bases, with 9 bases between them. CDR3 coding DNA: TGCGCCAGCAGCTTGGGGGGGGGAATGAACACTGAAGCTTTCTTT. It is translated as CASSLGGGMNTEAFF.

CDR3 loop: CASSLKGIGETQYF. DNA of the CDR3: TGCGCCAGCAGCTTAAAAGGGATTGGAGAGACCCAGTACTTC. This chain connects TRBV5-1 to TRBJ2-5, with D unresolved. Germline CDR1 SGHRS, CDR2 YFSETQ. The CDR3 covers 14 residues. Trimming took 2 bases from V and 4 from J, leaving 12 bases between them.

This clone is medium-sized by share. CDR3 coding DNA: TGCGCCAGCAGCTTGAAGGGACAGGGCAGCTCACCCCTCCACTTT. The encoded protein is CASSLKGQGSSPLHF. The chain is built from TRBV5-1 and TRBJ1-6; 9 bases are a match to TRBD1. The trim removed 1 base at V and 10 bases at J, leaving 6 bases unmatched. The germline V gene has CDR1 SGHRS and CDR2 YFSETQ. This CDR3 is built from 15 residues.

The chain uses TRBV9 and TRBJ2-7; possible D gene TRBD2, 5 bases. CDR3 length equals 14 residues. Trimming stripped 4 bases from V and 0 bases from J, with 11 bases between. Germline CDR1 SGDLS, CDR2 YYNGEE. The CDR3 region has the DNA TGTGCCAGCAGCTCCGTGGGGAGCTCCTACGAGCAGTACTTC. Its translation: CASSSVGSSYEQYF.

This rearrangement joins TRBV29-1 to TRBJ2-5; D perhaps matches TRBD1 (6 bases). Germline V lookup: CDR1 SQVTM, CDR2 ANQGSEA. The CDR3 extends over 14 amino acids. Trimming pared 3 bases from V and 5 bases from J, leaving 16 bases between. As DNA, the CDR3 is TGCAGCGTTGAGGGCAGCGCGAGGGGGGAGACCCAGTACTTC. This codes for CSVEGSARGETQYF.

J is TRBJ1-1 and V is TRBV19; TRBD1 might be the D (6 bases). In germline, CDR1 is LNHDA, CDR2 SQIVND (reference sequence). Trimming shortened V by 5 bases and J by 7 bases, and 11 bases separated the two germline ends. This CDR3 spans 12 amino acids. The CDR3: CASSYREGEAFF. The CDR3 nucleotides are TGTGCCAGTAGTTACAGGGAAGGTGAAGCTTTCTTT.

The J gene is TRBJ2-7, the V gene TRBV6-1, with D perhaps matching TRBD2 (5 bases). The V end was cut by 7 bases, the J end by 0 bases, with 16 bases between. Germline V CDR1 and CDR2: MNHNS, SASEGT. The CDR3 spans 15 residues. The CDR3 here is CASTEVATPSYEQYF. The CDR3 DNA sequence: TGTGCCAGCACCGAGGTAGCGACCCCCTCCTACGAGCAGTACTTC.

The gene calls are TRBV6-5 and TRBJ2-7, with TRBD2 matching 7 bases. Per the germline V gene, CDR1 is MNHEY and CDR2 is SVGAGI. After removal of 8 bases from V and 0 bases from J, the junction contained 7 bases not matched to a gene. The CDR3 spans 14 residues. In nucleotides, the CDR3 is TGTGCCAGCGGGAGGGACGGTTCCTCCTACGAGCAGTACTTC. Translated: CASGRDGSSYEQYF.

The rearrangement links TRBV7-2 to TRBJ2-7, with D tentatively TRBD1 or TRBD2 (5 bases each). Trimming took 5 bases from V and 3 from J, leaving 17 bases between them. The germline V gene encodes CDR1 SGHTA and CDR2 FQGNSA. The CDR3 runs 15 residues. The CDR3 nucleotides read TGTGCCAGCAGCGCCGGGACCGGGACCTACTACGAGCAGTACTTC. As protein: CASSAGTGTYYEQYF.

The chain couples TRBV5-4 to TRBJ2-1; 8 bases map to TRBD2. Unmatched junction bases numbered 5, after V lost 3 bases and J lost 0 bases. This CDR3 has 16 amino acids. CDR1 SGHNT and CDR2 YYREEE come from the germline V gene (reference sequence). CDR3 sequence: CASSWGSGSSYNEQFF. CDR3 sequence (DNA): TGTGCCAGCAGCTGGGGAAGCGGGAGCTCCTACAATGAGCAGTTCTTC.